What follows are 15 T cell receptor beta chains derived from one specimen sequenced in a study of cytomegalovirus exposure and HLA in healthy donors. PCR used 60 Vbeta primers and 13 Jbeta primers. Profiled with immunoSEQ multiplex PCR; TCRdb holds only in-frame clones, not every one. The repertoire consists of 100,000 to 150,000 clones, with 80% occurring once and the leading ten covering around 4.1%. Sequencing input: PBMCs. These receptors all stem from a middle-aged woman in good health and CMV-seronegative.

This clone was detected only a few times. CDR3 in amino acids: CASSGTGGWTYEQYF. The CDR3 region has the DNA TGTGCCAGCAGTGGGACAGGGGGATGGACCTACGAGCAGTACTTC. The chain carries TRBV6-5 and TRBJ2-7; 11 nucleotides align to TRBD1. Per germline, CDR1 MNHEY and CDR2 SVGAGI. The CDR3 covers 15 residues. V gave up 5 bases and J gave up 2 bases; unmatched junction bases: 5.

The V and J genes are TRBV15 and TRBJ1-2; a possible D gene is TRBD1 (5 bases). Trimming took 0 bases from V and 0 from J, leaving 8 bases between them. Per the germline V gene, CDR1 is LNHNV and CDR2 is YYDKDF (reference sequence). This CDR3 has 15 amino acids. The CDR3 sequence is CATSRDRQTNYGYTF. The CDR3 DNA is TGTGCCACCAGCAGAGATAGACAGACTAACTATGGCTACACCTTC.

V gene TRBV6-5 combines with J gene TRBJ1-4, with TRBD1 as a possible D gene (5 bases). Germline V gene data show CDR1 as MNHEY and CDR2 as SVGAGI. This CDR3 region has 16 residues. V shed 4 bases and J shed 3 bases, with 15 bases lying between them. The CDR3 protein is CASSSWGEGANEKLFF. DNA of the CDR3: TGTGCCAGCAGTTCATGGGGGGAAGGGGCTAATGAAAAACTGTTTTTT.

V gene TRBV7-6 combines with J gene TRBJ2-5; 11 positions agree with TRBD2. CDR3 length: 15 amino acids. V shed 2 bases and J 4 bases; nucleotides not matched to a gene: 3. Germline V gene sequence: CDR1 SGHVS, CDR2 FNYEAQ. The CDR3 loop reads CASSLTGTSGETQYF. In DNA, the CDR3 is TGTGCCAGCAGCTTAACCGGGACTAGCGGAGAGACCCAGTACTTC.

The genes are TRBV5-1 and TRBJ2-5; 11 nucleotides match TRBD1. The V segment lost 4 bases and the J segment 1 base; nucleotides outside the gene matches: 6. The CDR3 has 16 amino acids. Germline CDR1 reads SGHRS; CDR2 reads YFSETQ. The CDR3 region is CASSAAGTGGQETQYF. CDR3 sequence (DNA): TGCGCCAGCAGCGCTGCCGGGACAGGGGGCCAAGAGACCCAGTACTTC.

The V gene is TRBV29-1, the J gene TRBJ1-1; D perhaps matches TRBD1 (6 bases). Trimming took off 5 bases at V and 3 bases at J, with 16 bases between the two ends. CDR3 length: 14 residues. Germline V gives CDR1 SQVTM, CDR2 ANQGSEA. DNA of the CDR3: TGCAGCGTTAGGGGGGGCCTCCTTTACACTGAAGCTTTCTTT. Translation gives CSVRGGLLYTEAFF.

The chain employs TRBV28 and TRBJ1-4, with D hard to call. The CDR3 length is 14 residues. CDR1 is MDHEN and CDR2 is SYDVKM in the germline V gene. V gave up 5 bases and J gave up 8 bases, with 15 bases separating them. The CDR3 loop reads CASSPRGSGEKLFF. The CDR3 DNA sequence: TGTGCCAGCAGTCCTCGAGGTTCTGGGGAAAAACTGTTTTTT.

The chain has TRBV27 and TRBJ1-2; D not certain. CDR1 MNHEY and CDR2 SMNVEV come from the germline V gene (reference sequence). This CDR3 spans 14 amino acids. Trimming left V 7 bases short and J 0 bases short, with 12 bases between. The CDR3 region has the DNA TGTGCCAGCACCAAAGAGACTGCTAACTATGGCTACACCTTC. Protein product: CASTKETANYGYTF.

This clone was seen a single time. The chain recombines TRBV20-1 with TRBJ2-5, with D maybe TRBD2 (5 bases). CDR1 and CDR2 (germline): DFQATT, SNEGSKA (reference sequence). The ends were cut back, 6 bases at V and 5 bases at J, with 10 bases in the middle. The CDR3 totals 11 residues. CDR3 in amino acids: CSALRGETQYF. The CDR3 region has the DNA TGCAGTGCGTTGAGAGGGGAGACCCAGTACTTC.

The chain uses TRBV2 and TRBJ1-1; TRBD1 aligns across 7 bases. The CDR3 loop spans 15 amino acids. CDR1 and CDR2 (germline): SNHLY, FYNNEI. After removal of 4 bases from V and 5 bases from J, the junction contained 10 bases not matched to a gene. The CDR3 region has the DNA TGTGCCAGCAGTGGGGACAGTCTGCCTGGGACTGAAGCTTTCTTT. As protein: CASSGDSLPGTEAFF. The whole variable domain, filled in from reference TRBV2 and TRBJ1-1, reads EPEVTQTPSHQVTQMGQEVILRCVPISNHLYFYWYRQILGQKVEFLVSFYNNEISEKSEIFDDQFSVERPDGSNFTLKIRSTKLEDSAMYFCASSGDSLPGTEAFFGQGTRLTVV.

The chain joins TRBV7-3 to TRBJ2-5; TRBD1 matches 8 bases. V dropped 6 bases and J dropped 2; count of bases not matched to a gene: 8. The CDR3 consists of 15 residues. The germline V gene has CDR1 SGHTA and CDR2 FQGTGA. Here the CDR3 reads CASSLSTGGQETQYF. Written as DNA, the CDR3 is TGTGCCAGCAGTCTATCTACAGGGGGACAAGAGACCCAGTACTTC.

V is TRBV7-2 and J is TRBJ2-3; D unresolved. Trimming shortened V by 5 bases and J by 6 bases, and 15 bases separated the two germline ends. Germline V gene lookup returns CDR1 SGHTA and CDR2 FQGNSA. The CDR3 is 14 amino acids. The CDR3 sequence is CASSPHGPPDTQYF. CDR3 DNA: TGTGCCAGCAGCCCCCATGGCCCACCCGATACGCAGTATTTT.

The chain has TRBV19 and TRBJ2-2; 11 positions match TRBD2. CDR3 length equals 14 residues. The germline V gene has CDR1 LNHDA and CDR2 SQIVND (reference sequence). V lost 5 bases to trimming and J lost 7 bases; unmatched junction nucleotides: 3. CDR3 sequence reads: CASSSLAGGGELFF. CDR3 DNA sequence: TGTGCCAGTAGTTCCCTAGCGGGAGGCGGGGAGCTGTTTTTT. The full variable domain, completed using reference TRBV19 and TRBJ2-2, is DGGITQSPKYLFRKEGQNVTLSCEQNLNHDAMYWYRQDPGQGLRLIYYSQIVNDFQKGDIAEGYSVSREKKESFPLTVTSAQKNPTAFYLCASSSLAGGGELFFGEGSRLTVL.

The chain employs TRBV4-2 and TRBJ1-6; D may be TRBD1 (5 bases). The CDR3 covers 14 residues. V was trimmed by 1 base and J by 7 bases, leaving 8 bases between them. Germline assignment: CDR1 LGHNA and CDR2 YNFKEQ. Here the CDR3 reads CASSQVRGNSPLHF. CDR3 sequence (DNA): TGTGCCAGCAGCCAAGTTAGGGGCAATTCACCCCTCCACTTT.

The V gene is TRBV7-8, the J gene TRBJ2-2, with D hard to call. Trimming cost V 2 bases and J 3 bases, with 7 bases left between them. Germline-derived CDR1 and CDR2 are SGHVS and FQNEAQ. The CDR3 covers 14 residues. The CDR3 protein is CASSLSAYTGELFF. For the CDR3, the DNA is TGTGCCAGCAGCTTAAGCGCCTACACCGGGGAGCTGTTTTTT.